This T cell receptor beta chain was sequenced during a study of shared T cell receptors in the human thymus. This CDR3 is 16 amino acids long. Germline V gene sequence: CDR1 SGDLS, CDR2 YYNGEE. J was trimmed by 2 bases and V by 0 bases; bases with no gene match: 6. Profiling relied on immunoSEQ multiplex PCR, and the TCRdb table lists in-frame clones only, not all of them. This table has some 700,000 clones, 75% to 90% appearing once. The sample was also reused in another study, on human thymus T cells. That paper states: Corrective cardiac operations yielded the resected thymus tissue. Within thymic and blood repertoires, V and J gene usage appeared to be biased. Related studies found that unrelated individuals share highly overlapping thymic repertoires.

This clonotype was obtained from a girl in the first two years of life with a congenital heart defect. Sequenced: thymocytes. The rearrangement links TRBV9 to TRBJ2-5, with TRBD1 matching 8 bases. The CDR3 is CASSVGDRLPQETQYF. As DNA, the CDR3 is TGTGCCAGCAGCGTAGGGGACAGGTTACCACAAGAGACCCAGTACTTC.